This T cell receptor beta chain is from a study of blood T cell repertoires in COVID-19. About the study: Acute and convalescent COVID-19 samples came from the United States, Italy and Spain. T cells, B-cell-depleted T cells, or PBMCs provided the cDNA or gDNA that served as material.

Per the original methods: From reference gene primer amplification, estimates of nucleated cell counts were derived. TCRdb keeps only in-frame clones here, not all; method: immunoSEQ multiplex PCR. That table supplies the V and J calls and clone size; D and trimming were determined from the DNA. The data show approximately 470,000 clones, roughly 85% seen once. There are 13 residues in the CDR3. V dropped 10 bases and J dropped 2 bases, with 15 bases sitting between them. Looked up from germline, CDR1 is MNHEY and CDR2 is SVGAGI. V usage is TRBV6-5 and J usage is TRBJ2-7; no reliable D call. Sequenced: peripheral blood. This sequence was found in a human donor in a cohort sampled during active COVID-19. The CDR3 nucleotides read TGTGCCACCCAAAGTGGCGGCACCTACGAGCAGTACTTC. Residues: CATQSGGTYEQYF.